This TCR beta chain was observed in a study of shared T cell receptors in the human thymus. The assay was immunoSEQ multiplex PCR, and TCRdb's table has in-frame clones only and misses some. The table lists hundreds of thousands of clones, around 87% of them singletons, with 0.0094% in the top ten. V was clipped by 8 bases and J by 5 bases; unmatched bases: 6. Per germline, CDR1 MGHRA and CDR2 YSYEKL. This CDR3 spans 13 amino acids. In addition, the sample was reused for a study of human thymus T cells. Turning to that study: Corrective heart surgery yielded resections, and these provided the thymus tissue. Apparent bias marked the V and J gene usage of thymic and blood repertoires. Unrelated people showed highly overlapping thymic repertoires, related research reported.

This receptor was obtained from a boy in the first two years of life with a congenital heart defect. Input material: thymocytes. This chain joins TRBV4-1 and TRBJ2-3; TRBD2 aligns across 8 bases. CDR3 in amino acids: CASAGGSGDTQYF. CDR3 DNA sequence: TGCGCCAGCGCGGGGGGTTCGGGAGATACGCAGTATTTT.